Listed here are 30 T cell receptor beta chains from one sample, sequenced in a study of metastatic and nonmetastatic thyroid tumors (TCRdb year 2020). No patient had received any treatment before thyroid surgery. Libraries were constructed by PCR. The sequencer listed for this sample is Illumina HiSeq 4000. TCRdb reworked the public reads: Q25 trimming with fastp, MiXCR clone assembly, productive beta chains retained. This sample has about 28,000 clones in its table, and 20% to 25% of those were observed once. The biggest ten clones account for approximately 2.3% of the sample. The material sequenced was blood. These receptors originate from a female donor with papillary thyroid cancer or a benign thyroid nodule (not recorded which). Some clones in this sample may be carry-over from other donors' samples.

In this sample, this clone turned up a few times. V and J are TRBV6-1 and TRBJ2-6, with a weak D call TRBD1 (5 bases). V lost 4 bases, J lost 1 base, and 8 bases lay in between. From germline, CDR1 is MNHNS and CDR2 SASEGT. The CDR3 contains 15 residues. The CDR3 DNA reads as TGTGCCAGCAGTGCAAAGGGGTCTGGGGCCAACGTCCTGACTTTC. It specifies CASSAKGSGANVLTF.

This clone is judged medium-sized (0.01 to 0.1%). The chain employs TRBV6-5 and TRBJ2-7; the D is unclear. This CDR3 is 13 amino acids long. V was pared by 2 bases and J by 5 bases, with 10 bases between. Germline CDR1 reads MNHEY; CDR2 reads SVGAGI. DNA of the CDR3: TGTGCCAGCAGTTACAGGGAAAGGAACGAGCAGTACTTC. This translates into CASSYRERNEQYF.

This clone occurred many times. The CDR3: CASSQPPGGQLNQPQHF. In DNA, the CDR3 is TGCGCCAGCAGCCAACCTCCGGGGGGACAGCTCAATCAGCCCCAGCATTTT. The J gene is TRBJ1-5, the V gene TRBV4-1, with 7 bases matching TRBD1. CDR1 and CDR2 from the germline V gene are MGHRA and YSYEKL. This CDR3 spans 17 amino acids. The J segment lost 3 bases and the V segment lost 2 bases, leaving 10 bases of the junction unmatched.

This clone was observed at least ten times. The chain uses TRBV5-1 and TRBJ2-5, with 13 bases lining up with TRBD2. The ends lost 1 base at V and 5 bases at J; junction bases unmatched: 2. This CDR3 has 15 amino acids. Per germline, CDR1 SGHRS and CDR2 YFSETQ. Written as DNA, the CDR3 is TGCGCCAGCAGCTTGACTAGCGGGAGGGAGGAGACCCAGTACTTC. It specifies CASSLTSGREETQYF. Drawing the rest from reference TRBV5-1 and TRBJ2-5, the complete variable domain is KAGVTQTPRYLIKTRGQQVTLSCSPISGHRSVSWYQQTPGQGLQFLFEYFSETQRNKGNFPGRFSGRQFSNSRSEMNVSTLELGDSALYLCASSLTSGREETQYFGPGTRLLVL.

The chain uses TRBV5-5 and TRBJ1-5; weak D call: TRBD1 (6 bases). Germline CDR1 and CDR2: SGHKS and YYEKEE (reference sequence). The germline V and J ends were trimmed by 2 bases and 5 bases, with 14 bases remaining between them. The CDR3 has 15 amino acids. DNA of the CDR3: TGTGCCAGCAGCTTTTCGGAGGGGGGCTATCAGCCCCAGCATTTT. It yields the protein CASSFSEGGYQPQHF. The full variable domain, in which reference TRBV5-5 and TRBJ1-5 provide the parts outside the CDR3, is DAGVTQSPTHLIKTRGQQVTLRCSPISGHKSVSWYQQVLGQGPQFIFQYYEKEERGRGNFPDRFSARQFPNYSSELNVNALLLGDSALYLCASSFSEGGYQPQHFGDGTRLSIL.

This clone was counted ten times or more. V usage is TRBV2 and J usage is TRBJ2-6; no reliable D call. This CDR3 has 12 amino acids. V lost 6 bases and J lost 3, with 3 bases in between. Looked up from germline, CDR1 is SNHLY and CDR2 is FYNNEI. The CDR3 DNA reads TGTGCCAGCAGGGTTGGGGCCAACGTCCTGACTTTC. This gives the protein CASRVGANVLTF.

By its share, this clone is medium-sized (0.01 to 0.1%). The chain uses TRBV30 and TRBJ1-2; 8 bases align to TRBD1. This CDR3 has 14 residues. Per germline, CDR1 GTSNPN and CDR2 SVGIG (reference sequence). J lost 4 bases, V lost 3 bases, and 7 bases had no gene match. The CDR3 bases are TGTGCCTGGAGATCAGACAGGGGAGCCTATGGCTACACCTTC. This encodes CAWRSDRGAYGYTF.

In this sample, this clone turned up many times. A much larger clone lies a single base off, so this may be a read error. This chain connects TRBV12-3 or TRBV12-4 to TRBJ2-7, with D unresolved. V lost 2 bases to trimming and J lost 0 bases, with 8 bases between them. The CDR3 length is 14 residues. The CDR3 nucleotides read TGTGCCAGCAGTTTAAGCAGGCTCTCCTACGAGCAGTACTTC. This codes for CASSLSRLSYEQYF.

Concerning this clone itself: One junction end disagrees with the germline gene, perhaps due to a read error. The CDR3 DNA reads as TGTGACAGCTCACCGCGGCGAGATACCCAGTACTTC. Residues: CDSSPRRDTQYF. V and J are TRBV18 and TRBJ2-5; no clear D gene. The CDR3 contains 12 residues. In germline, CDR1 is KGHSH, CDR2 LQKENI.

This clone was seen many times. The chain links TRBV24-1 to TRBJ2-2; 12 nucleotides line up with TRBD1. Germline V gene sequence: CDR1 KGHDR, CDR2 SFDVKD. This CDR3 region has 16 residues. With V trimmed by 3 bases and J by 5 bases, 3 bases remained unmatched. CDR3 coding DNA: TGTGCCACCAGTGATCGGGACAGGGGGCAAACCGGGGAGCTGTTTTTT. Translating gives CATSDRDRGQTGELFF.

The chain combines TRBV7-8 with TRBJ2-7, with 10 bases matching TRBD2. Germline V lookup: CDR1 SGHVS, CDR2 FQNEAQ. CDR3 length equals 16 residues. The junction had 17 bases not matched to a gene; V was cut back by 11 bases and J by 4 bases. For the CDR3, the DNA is TGTGCCTACAGCCCTGGACTAGCGGTAGTGGATTACGAGCAGTACTTC. This codes for CAYSPGLAVVDYEQYF.

About this clone: One end of the junction does not line up with germline, which may come from a read error. The chain combines TRBV6-1 with TRBJ2-7; tentative D call: TRBD1 (7 bases). Germline CDR1 reads MNHNS; CDR2 reads SASEGT. The CDR3 loop spans 16 amino acids. CDR3 sequence: CASTENPLRGVGDQYF. The CDR3 region has the DNA TGTGCCAGCACTGAAAACCCCCTCAGGGGGGTGGGTGATCAGTACTTC.

This rearrangement joins TRBV10-3 to TRBJ2-1; 10 bases are a match to TRBD2. The junction had 12 bases not matched to a gene; V was cut back by 9 bases and J by 4 bases. CDR1 and CDR2 (germline): ENHRY, SYGVKD. The CDR3 spans 16 residues. The CDR3 spells CAIRLAGGSRYNEQFF. CDR3 DNA: TGTGCCATTAGATTAGCGGGAGGTTCCAGGTACAATGAGCAGTTCTTC.

This clone was detected many times. Just one base apart from a much larger clone, this may be a read error. The rearrangement uses TRBV20-1 and TRBJ2-7, with 12 bases lining up with TRBD2. Germline V gene sequence: CDR1 DFQATT, CDR2 SNEGSKA (reference sequence). This CDR3 spans 14 amino acids. CDR3 residues: CSASGLAGSYEQCF. DNA for the CDR3: TGCAGTGCTAGTGGACTAGCGGGGTCCTACGAGCAGTGCTTC.

The chain recombines TRBV30 with TRBJ1-5; 7 bases agree with TRBD1. The length of the CDR3 is 15 residues. After removal of 2 bases from V and 4 bases from J, the junction contained 8 bases not matched to a gene. Germline V gene lookup returns CDR1 GTSNPN and CDR2 SVGIG (reference sequence). This chain's CDR3 is CAWSYPGQRNQPQHF. In nucleotides, the CDR3 is TGTGCCTGGAGTTATCCGGGACAGAGAAATCAGCCCCAGCATTTT.

This clone was observed a few times. This rearrangement joins TRBV6-2 or TRBV6-3 to TRBJ2-7; D remains ambiguous. The CDR3 is 15 residues long. V was pared by 2 bases and J by 2 bases, with 13 bases between. Germline V gene data show CDR1 as MNHEY and CDR2 as SVGEGT. Here the CDR3 reads CASSYHGIVAYEQYF. The CDR3, as DNA: TGTGCCAGCAGTTACCATGGGATCGTCGCCTACGAGCAGTACTTC.

This clone has only one observation. This could be a read error, since a much larger clone is one nucleotide away. The CDR3 sequence: CASSTGVKDIQYF. The CDR3 coding sequence is TGTGCCAGCAGCACGGGGGTCAAAGACATTCAGTACTTC. V gene TRBV7-8 combines with J gene TRBJ2-4; TRBD2 might be the D (6 bases). CDR1 and CDR2 from the germline V gene are SGHVS and FQNEAQ. CDR3 size: 13 residues.

This clone appeared a few times. A much larger clone differs by one base, so this may be a read error. This sample also contains other DNA sequences that code for the same CDR3. The genes are TRBV3-1 and TRBJ2-7; TRBD2 matches at 10 bases. The CDR3 totals 15 residues. Germline CDR1 reads LGHDT; CDR2 reads YNNKEL (reference sequence). DNA for the CDR3: TGTGCCAGCAGCCAAGCTAGCGGGAGCTCCTACGAGCAGTATTTC. Its translation is CASSQASGSSYEQYF.

This clone was seen at least ten times. The chain couples TRBV28 to TRBJ2-1, with D maybe TRBD2 (6 bases). CDR1 is MDHEN and CDR2 is SYDVKM in the germline V gene. V shed 6 bases and J shed 0 bases, with 15 bases lying between them. This CDR3 has 16 amino acids. The CDR3 coding sequence is TGTGCCAGCAGAGGTGGGGGGACCCACTCCTACAATGAGCAGTTCTTC. This translates into CASRGGGTHSYNEQFF.

This clone has a count of ten or more. This chain links TRBV9 with TRBJ2-1, with 10 bases lining up with TRBD1. The CDR3 is made up of 15 amino acids. After removal of 0 bases from V and 4 bases from J, the junction contained 1 base not matched to a gene. Germline V gene data show CDR1 as SGDLS and CDR2 as YYNGEE. CDR3 residues: CASSVGTGGYNEQFF. The DNA of the CDR3 is TGTGCCAGCAGCGTAGGGACAGGGGGGTACAATGAGCAGTTCTTC.

In its sample, this clone was seen a few times. The chain has TRBV19 and TRBJ2-3; 14 bases fit TRBD2. The CDR3 covers 22 residues. Trimming cost V 1 base and J 2 bases; bases outside gene matches: 17. Germline lookup yields CDR1 LNHDA and CDR2 SQIVND (reference sequence). CDR3 amino acids: CASSIVHVWGLAGAEDTDTQYF. As DNA, the CDR3 is TGTGCCAGTAGTATAGTCCATGTGTGGGGACTAGCGGGAGCAGAGGACACAGATACGCAGTATTTT.

This clone was found a few times. V gene TRBV27 combines with J gene TRBJ1-5; no firm D call. The CDR3 spans 14 residues. Trimming took 2 bases from V and 3 from J, leaving 8 bases between them. Germline CDR1 is MNHEY and CDR2 is SMNVEV (reference sequence). The chain's CDR3 is CASSLRGINQPQHF. Here the CDR3 DNA reads TGTGCCAGCAGTTTACGTGGAATCAATCAGCCCCAGCATTTT.

At least ten counts were recorded for this clone. The chain carries TRBV2 and TRBJ2-1, with TRBD2 identical over 7 bases. The CDR3 loop spans 16 amino acids. The germline CDR1 and CDR2 sequences are SNHLY and FYNNEI. V gave up 3 bases and J gave up 3 bases; unmatched junction bases: 8. The CDR3 is CASSEYVAGDYNEQFF. The CDR3 DNA reads as TGTGCCAGCAGTGAGTATGTGGCGGGAGACTACAATGAGCAGTTCTTC.

This clone was counted ten times or more. This chain connects TRBV7-2 to TRBJ2-7; D is undetermined. Trimming pared 2 bases from V and 5 bases from J, leaving 13 bases between. The CDR3 covers 14 residues. Germline CDR1 is SGHTA and CDR2 is FQGNSA. The CDR3 is CASSLTLVSDEQYF. The CDR3 DNA sequence: TGTGCCAGCAGCTTAACTCTAGTTTCTGACGAGCAGTACTTC.

Sample share makes this clone medium-sized. The rearrangement links TRBV6-1 to TRBJ1-6, with 8 positions matching TRBD1. The CDR3 covers 16 residues. Germline CDR1 is MNHNS and CDR2 is SASEGT. After removal of 6 bases from V and 8 bases from J, the junction contained 12 bases not matched to a gene. CDR3 in DNA: TGTGCCAGCAGCCGACAAGGACAGGGACCGGATTCACCCCTCCACTTT. It codes for CASSRQGQGPDSPLHF.

This clone has only a few counts. The chain recombines TRBV7-9 with TRBJ2-7, with D unresolved. The end of the DNA fits TRBJ2-1 better, so the J call may be wrong. This CDR3 contains 11 residues. Germline-derived CDR1 and CDR2 are SEHNR and FQNEAQ (reference sequence). The CDR3 bases are TGTGCCAGCAGCCTGTCCTACGAGCAGTTCTTC. Translating gives CASSLSYEQFF.

This clone was observed a few times. Mismatch with germline at one junction end may stem from a read error. This chain links TRBV20-1 with TRBJ2-5, with 11 bases lining up with TRBD2. Germline CDR1 DFQATT, CDR2 SNEGSKA (reference sequence). The CDR3 is 15 amino acids. The CDR3 bases are TGCAGTGACCGGACTAGCGGGCCGTACCAAGAGACCAAGTACTTC. Its translation is CSDRTSGPYQETKYF.

This clone was seen ten or more times. The V gene is TRBV11-2, the J gene TRBJ2-3; unclear D gene. V lost 5 bases and J lost 0, with 12 bases in between. Germline V gene lookup returns CDR1 SGHAT and CDR2 FQNNGV. The CDR3 runs 15 residues. CDR3 sequence (DNA): TGTGCCAGCAGCGCCCTTGGTGATAGCACAGATACGCAGTATTTT. Amino acids: CASSALGDSTDTQYF.

This clone was seen a handful of times. This same CDR3 is encoded by further DNA sequences in the sample. The chain links TRBV29-1 to TRBJ1-2; D gene ambiguous. V was shortened by 0 bases and J by 5 bases, with 10 bases between the two germline ends. Germline V CDR1 and CDR2: SQVTM, ANQGSEA. The CDR3 is 13 residues long. In DNA, the CDR3 is TGCAGCGTTGAAGATCCAGGTTTGTATGGCTACACCTTC. Protein sequence: CSVEDPGLYGYTF.

The chain employs TRBV12-3 or TRBV12-4 and TRBJ2-5; 9 nucleotides align to TRBD1. The CDR3 totals 15 residues. With 6 bases clipped from V and 5 bases from J, the junction kept 10 bases outside the gene matches. CDR3 sequence (DNA): TGTGCCAGCAGCGACGGGACAGGGCAGGCGGAGACCCAGTACTTC. This sequence encodes CASSDGTGQAETQYF.